The T cell receptor beta chain under discussion was sequenced for a study of CD8 T cells in ankylosing spondylitis. Broader study findings: Reportedly, significant enrichment of disease-linked clones occurred in matched ankylosing spondylitis synovial fluid. In peripheral blood, disease-linked CD8+ clones occurred at relatively low frequencies. Within ankylosing spondylitis blood, a TCR beta motif made up of eight or nine highly homologous variants appeared to be characteristic.

The CDR3 has 14 amino acids. Trimming shortened V by 2 bases and J by 2 bases, and 8 bases separated the two germline ends. Germline V lookup: CDR1 MNHEY, CDR2 SVGAGI. Preparation of TCR beta libraries was done by quantitative 5'-RACE with molecular barcodes. TCRdb re-called the 5' RACE reads through MiXCR, storing one row per CDR3 protein. The top ten hold under 7% of the sample, which has 200,000 to 250,000 distinct CDR3 sequences, 20% to 30% seen once. This clonotype was seen a handful of times. Its antigen is undetermined. This clonotype originated in a male donor with ankylosing spondylitis or in good health (not recorded which). This chain links TRBV6-5 with TRBJ2-3, with unresolved D. The sequencing input was blood, either unsorted or a sorted T cell fraction (not recorded which). CDR3 in amino acids: CASSYQSYTDTQYF. The CDR3 bases are TGTGCCAGCAGTTACCAGAGTTACACAGATACGCAGTATTTT.